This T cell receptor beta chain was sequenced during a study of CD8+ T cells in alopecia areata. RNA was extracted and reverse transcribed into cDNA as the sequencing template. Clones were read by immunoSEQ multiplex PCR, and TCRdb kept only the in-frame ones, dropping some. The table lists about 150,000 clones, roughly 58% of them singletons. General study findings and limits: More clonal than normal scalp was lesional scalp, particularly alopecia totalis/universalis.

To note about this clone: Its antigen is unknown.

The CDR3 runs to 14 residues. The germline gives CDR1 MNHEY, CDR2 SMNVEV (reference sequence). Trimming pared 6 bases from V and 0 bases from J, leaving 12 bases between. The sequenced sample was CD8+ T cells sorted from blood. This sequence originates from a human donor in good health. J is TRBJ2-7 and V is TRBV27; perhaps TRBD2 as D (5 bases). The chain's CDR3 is CASSLTGSSYEQYF. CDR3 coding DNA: TGTGCCAGCAGCCTGACGGGAAGCTCCTACGAGCAGTACTTC.